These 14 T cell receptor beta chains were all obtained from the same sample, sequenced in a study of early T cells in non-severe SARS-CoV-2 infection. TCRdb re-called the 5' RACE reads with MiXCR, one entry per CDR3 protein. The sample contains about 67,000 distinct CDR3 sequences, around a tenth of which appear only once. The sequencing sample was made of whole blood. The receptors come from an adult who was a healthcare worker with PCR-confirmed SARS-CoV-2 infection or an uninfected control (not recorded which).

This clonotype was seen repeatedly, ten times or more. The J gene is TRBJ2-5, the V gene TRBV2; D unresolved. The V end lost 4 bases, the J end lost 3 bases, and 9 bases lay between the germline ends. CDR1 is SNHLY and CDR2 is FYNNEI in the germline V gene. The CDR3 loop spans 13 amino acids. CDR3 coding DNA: TGTGCCAGCAGTGTACTGGCGGAAGAGACCCAGTACTTC. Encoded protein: CASSVLAEETQYF.

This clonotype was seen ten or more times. CDR3 bases: TGTGCCAGCAGCTACGGGGGACAGGGATACGACAATGAGCAGTTCTTC. Translated: CASSYGGQGYDNEQFF. V gene TRBV7-3 combines with J gene TRBJ2-1; 9 nucleotides line up with TRBD1. The CDR3 is 16 residues long. Per the germline V gene, CDR1 is SGHTA and CDR2 is FQGTGA. V lost 4 bases, J lost 5 bases, and 9 bases stayed unmatched.

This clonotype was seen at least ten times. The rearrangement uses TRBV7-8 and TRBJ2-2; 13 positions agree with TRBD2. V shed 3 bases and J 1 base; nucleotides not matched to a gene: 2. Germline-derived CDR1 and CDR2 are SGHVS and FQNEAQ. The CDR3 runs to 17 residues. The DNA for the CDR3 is TGTGCCAGCAGCTTGGGACTAGCGGGGTTGAACACCGGGGAGCTGTTTTTT. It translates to CASSLGLAGLNTGELFF. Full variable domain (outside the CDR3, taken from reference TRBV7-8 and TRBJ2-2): GAGVSQSPRYKVAKRGQDVALRCDPISGHVSLFWYQQALGQGPEFLTYFQNEAQLDKSGLPSDRFFAERPEGSVSTLKIQRTQQEDSAVYLCASSLGLAGLNTGELFFGEGSRLTVL.

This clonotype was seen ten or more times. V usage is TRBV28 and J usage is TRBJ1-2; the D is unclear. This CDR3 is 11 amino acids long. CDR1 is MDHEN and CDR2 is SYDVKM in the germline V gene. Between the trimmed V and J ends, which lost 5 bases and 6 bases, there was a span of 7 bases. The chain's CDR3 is CASSSGNGYTF. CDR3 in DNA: TGTGCCAGCAGTAGCGGGAATGGCTACACCTTC.

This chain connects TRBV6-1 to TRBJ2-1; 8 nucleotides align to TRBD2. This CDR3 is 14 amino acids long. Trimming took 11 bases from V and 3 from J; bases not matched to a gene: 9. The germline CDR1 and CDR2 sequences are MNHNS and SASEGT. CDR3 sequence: CAGQRERRYNEQFF. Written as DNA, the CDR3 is TGTGCCGGGCAGCGGGAGAGGCGCTACAATGAGCAGTTCTTC.

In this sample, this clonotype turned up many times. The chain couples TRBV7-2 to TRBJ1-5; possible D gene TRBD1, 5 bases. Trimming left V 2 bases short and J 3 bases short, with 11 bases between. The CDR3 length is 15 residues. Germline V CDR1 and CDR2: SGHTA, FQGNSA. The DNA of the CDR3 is TGTGCCAGCAGCTTAAAGGGGACGGACAATCAGCCCCAGCATTTT. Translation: CASSLKGTDNQPQHF. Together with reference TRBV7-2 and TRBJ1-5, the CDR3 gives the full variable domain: GAGVSQSPSNKVTEKGKDVELRCDPISGHTALYWYRQSLGQGLEFLIYFQGNSAPDKSGLPSDRFSAERTGGSVSTLTIQRTQQEDSAVYLCASSLKGTDNQPQHFGDGTRLSIL.

CDR3 region: CASSPQGVGEAFF. CDR3 in DNA: TGTGCCAGCTCACCACAGGGCGTCGGTGAAGCTTTCTTT. This chain links TRBV18 with TRBJ1-1; D unclear. V lost 1 base and J 7 bases, leaving 10 bases between the germline ends. CDR1 is KGHSH and CDR2 is LQKENI in the germline V gene. This CDR3 has 13 amino acids.

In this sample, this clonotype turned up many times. CDR3 amino acids: CASSPRTGMNTEAFF. CDR3 sequence (DNA): TGTGCCAGCAGCCCACGGACAGGGATGAACACTGAAGCTTTCTTT. This rearrangement joins TRBV11-2 to TRBJ1-1, with 8 bases fitting TRBD1. The germline gives CDR1 SGHAT, CDR2 FQNNGV. CDR3 size: 15 residues. The ends lost 5 bases at V and 0 bases at J; junction bases unmatched: 5.

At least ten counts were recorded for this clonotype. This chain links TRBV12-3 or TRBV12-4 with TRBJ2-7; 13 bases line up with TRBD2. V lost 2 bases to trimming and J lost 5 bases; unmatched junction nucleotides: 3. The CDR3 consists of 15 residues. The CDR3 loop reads CASSLNGLAGDEQYF. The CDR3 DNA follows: TGTGCCAGCAGTTTAAATGGACTAGCGGGAGACGAGCAGTACTTC.

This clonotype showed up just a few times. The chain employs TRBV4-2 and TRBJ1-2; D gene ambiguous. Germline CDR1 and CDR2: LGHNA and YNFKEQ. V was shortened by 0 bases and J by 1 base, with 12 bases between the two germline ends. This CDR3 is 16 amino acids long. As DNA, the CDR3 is TGTGCCAGCAGCCAAGAGACCTTGCTTCATAACTATGGCTACACCTTC. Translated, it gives CASSQETLLHNYGYTF.

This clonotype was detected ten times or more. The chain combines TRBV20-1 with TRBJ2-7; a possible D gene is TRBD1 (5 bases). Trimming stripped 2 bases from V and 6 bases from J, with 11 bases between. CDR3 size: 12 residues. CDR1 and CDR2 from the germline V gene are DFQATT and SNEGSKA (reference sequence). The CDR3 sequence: CSARQDTGEQYF. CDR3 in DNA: TGCAGTGCTAGACAGGACACAGGCGAGCAGTACTTC.

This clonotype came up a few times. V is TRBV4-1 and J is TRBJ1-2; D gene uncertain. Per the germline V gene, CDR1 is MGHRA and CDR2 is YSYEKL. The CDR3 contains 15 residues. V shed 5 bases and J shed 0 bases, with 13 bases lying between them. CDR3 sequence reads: CASSSPSRANYGYTF. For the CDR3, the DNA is TGCGCCAGCAGCTCCCCCAGTAGAGCTAACTATGGCTACACCTTC.

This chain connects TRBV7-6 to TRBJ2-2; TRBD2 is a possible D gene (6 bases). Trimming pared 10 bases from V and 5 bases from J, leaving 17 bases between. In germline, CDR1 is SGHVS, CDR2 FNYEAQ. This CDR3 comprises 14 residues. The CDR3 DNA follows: TGTGCCAATATTAGGAGGGAGCGAACCGGGGAGCTGTTTTTT. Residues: CANIRRERTGELFF.

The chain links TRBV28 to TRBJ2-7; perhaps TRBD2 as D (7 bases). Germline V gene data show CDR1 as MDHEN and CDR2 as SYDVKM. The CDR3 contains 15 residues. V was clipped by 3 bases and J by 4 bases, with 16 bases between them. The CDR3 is CASSLTGGRTYEQYF. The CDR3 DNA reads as TGTGCCAGCAGTTTGACCGGGGGGCGAACATACGAGCAGTACTTC.